Each of the 27 T cell receptor beta chains below was sequenced from the same sample in a study of blood T cells in healthy people across ages (dated by TCRdb to 2015 to 2017). Libraries were made using 5' RACE. TCRdb lists the instrument as Illumina HiSeq 2500. A second PCR of about 6 to 12 cycles was performed with a sample-barcoded 5' primer and a J-beta primer mix. TCRdb ran its own pipeline on the public reads, namely fastp trimming at Q25 and MiXCR clone calling, and kept in-frame beta chains. Each record represents a unique CDR3 protein, reported with the most common genes and DNA among its rows. This sample lists around 580,000 distinct CDR3 sequences; roughly 48% were detected once. Around 23% of the sample is taken by the ten largest. The sample taken for sequencing was blood. The receptors originated from a man at least 80 years old in good health.

The chain combines TRBV20-1 with TRBJ1-4; TRBD1 might be the D (6 bases). The V and J ends lost 3 bases and 10 bases respectively, with 18 bases between them. The V gene's germline CDR1 is DFQATT and CDR2 SNEGSKA (reference sequence). CDR3 length: 14 amino acids. The chain's CDR3 is CSASATRGAAKLFF. The CDR3 bases are TGCAGTGCTAGCGCAACAAGGGGGGCCGCAAAACTGTTTTTT.

This chain connects TRBV20-1 to TRBJ2-7; D is possibly TRBD2 (7 bases). The CDR3 sequence is 17 residues long. V lost 1 base, J lost 7 bases, and 26 bases lay in between. The germline V gene encodes CDR1 DFQATT and CDR2 SNEGSKA (reference sequence). The CDR3 DNA follows: TGCAGTGCTAGAGTAGGGGGGGGGGTACGGATATACAATGAGCAGTACTTC. This encodes CSARVGGGVRIYNEQYF.

The CDR3 loop is CSVSGRTSTDTQYF. The CDR3 DNA reads TGCAGCGTCAGCGGGAGGACTAGCACAGATACGCAGTATTTT. The rearrangement joins TRBV29-1 to TRBJ2-3, with 9 bases matching TRBD2. The junction had 4 bases not matched to a gene; V was cut back by 6 bases and J by 0 bases. In germline, CDR1 is SQVTM, CDR2 ANQGSEA. The CDR3 sequence is 14 residues long.

The table lists this clonotype with a few counts. One base away lies a much larger clone, so this may be a sequencing read error. V and J are TRBV6-5 and TRBJ2-1; D is undetermined. The CDR3 has 14 residues. Per germline, CDR1 MNHEY and CDR2 SVGAGI. The CDR3 DNA reads as TGTGCCAGCAGTGACTCCAGCTCCTACAATGAGCAGTTCTTC. Translated, it gives CASSDSSSYNEQFF.

The table lists this clonotype with many counts. V is TRBV6-6 and J is TRBJ2-1; D is unresolved. Trimming left V 10 bases short and J 0 bases short, with 16 bases between. The CDR3 extends over 15 amino acids. Germline CDR1 is MNHNY and CDR2 is SVGAGI (reference sequence). The CDR3 protein is CATTVYSYSYNEQFF. The CDR3 bases are TGTGCCACCACGGTTTACTCCTACTCCTACAATGAGCAGTTCTTC.

This clonotype was found a few times. The rearrangement uses TRBV15 and TRBJ2-1; D gene ambiguous. Per germline, CDR1 LNHNV and CDR2 YYDKDF (reference sequence). The CDR3 runs to 14 residues. Trimming removed 0 bases from V and 8 bases from J, with 11 bases in between. The CDR3 region is CATSREIKRDEQFF. Here the CDR3 DNA reads TGTGCCACCAGCAGAGAAATTAAAAGGGATGAGCAGTTCTTC.

There are many counts of this clonotype. For the CDR3, the DNA is TGTGCCAGCAGCTACCCGGAATACCGCGACGGGTCCTACGAGCAGTACTTC. Its translation is CASSYPEYRDGSYEQYF. V gene TRBV6-6 combines with J gene TRBJ2-7; D not resolved. The CDR3 length is 17 residues. The germline CDR1 and CDR2 sequences are MNHNY and SVGAGI (reference sequence). The V gene lost 6 bases and the J gene lost 1 base, with 22 bases spanning the gap.

The sample holds many counts of this clonotype. The chain combines TRBV29-1 with TRBJ2-7; TRBD2 matches at 12 bases. The CDR3 loop spans 14 amino acids. The germline V gene encodes CDR1 SQVTM and CDR2 ANQGSEA. V trimming: 4 bases; J trimming: 0 bases; junction bases outside the gene matches: 1. CDR3 sequence (DNA): TGCAGCGTTGCGACTAGCGGGAGCTCCTACGAGCAGTACTTC. The encoded protein is CSVATSGSSYEQYF.

This clonotype was picked up one time. The V call is TRBV28, the J call TRBJ2-7; D is possibly TRBD2 (6 bases). The CDR3 extends over 15 amino acids. The V gene lost 2 bases and the J gene lost 12 bases, with 23 bases spanning the gap. Germline V CDR1 and CDR2: MDHEN, SYDVKM. The CDR3 DNA is TGTGCCAGCAGTTTACGACTAGTGGGGAGAGGCGAGGTGTACTTC. Translation: CASSLRLVGRGEVYF.

The rearrangement links TRBV29-1 to TRBJ2-4; 10 bases align to TRBD2. V gave up 5 bases and J gave up 1 base; unmatched junction bases: 5. Germline loops: CDR1 SQVTM, CDR2 ANQGSEA. The CDR3 has 15 residues. CDR3 loop: CSVRAGGPAKNIQYF. The CDR3 nucleotides read TGCAGCGTTAGAGCGGGAGGGCCCGCCAAAAACATTCAGTACTTC.

Concerning this clonotype itself: One base separates it from a far larger clone, so it is likely a read error. This chain uses TRBV6-6 with TRBJ2-5; D is undetermined. Matching the DNA end better, TRBJ2-1 makes the J call doubtful. The V gene's germline CDR1 is MNHNY and CDR2 SVGAGI (reference sequence). The CDR3 has 11 amino acids. CDR3 nucleotide sequence: TGTGCCAGCAGCCGAAAAGAGACCCAGTTCTTC. This translates into CASSRKETQFF.

This clonotype was counted between two and nine times. The gene calls are TRBV6-1 and TRBJ1-4, with D unclear. Deletions cut 0 bases from V and 7 bases from J, with 3 bases between. Germline V gene sequence: CDR1 MNHNS, CDR2 SASEGT. The CDR3 contains 12 residues. The CDR3 DNA reads as TGTGCCAGCAGTGAAGCGCTTGAAAAACTGTTTTTT. It codes for CASSEALEKLFF.

The gene calls are TRBV3-1 and TRBJ2-2; D might be TRBD2 (6 bases). Trimming took 4 bases from V and 3 from J, leaving 18 bases between them. The CDR3 runs 17 residues. Germline assignment: CDR1 LGHDT and CDR2 YNNKEL (reference sequence). CDR3 in amino acids: CASSRAAGPSYTGELFF. CDR3 in DNA: TGTGCCAGCAGCCGCGCCGCGGGGCCTTCGTACACCGGGGAGCTGTTTTTT.

The chain has TRBV7-3 and TRBJ2-2; D call uncertain. V lost 5 bases to trimming and J lost 8 bases, with 12 bases between them. This CDR3 region has 13 residues. Germline V CDR1 and CDR2: SGHTA, FQGTGA. The CDR3 DNA reads as TGTGCCAGCAGCCCCGTGCCGCAAGGGGAGCTGTTTTTT. Translated, it gives CASSPVPQGELFF.

J is TRBJ2-5 and V is TRBV4-2, with D possibly TRBD1 on 6 matching bases. Per the germline V gene, CDR1 is LGHNA and CDR2 is YNFKEQ. The V and J ends lost 3 bases and 2 bases respectively, with 19 bases between them. CDR3 size: 17 residues. CDR3 bases: TGTGCCAGCAGCCAGTCCGCAGGGGCCGTCTTACAAGAGACCCAGTACTTC. As protein: CASSQSAGAVLQETQYF.

This clonotype has more than one count but fewer than ten. The chain is built from TRBV15 and TRBJ2-3; D call uncertain. Trimming pared 7 bases from V and 0 bases from J, leaving 17 bases between. Germline V gene sequence: CDR1 LNHNV, CDR2 YYDKDF (reference sequence). This CDR3 spans 16 amino acids. The CDR3 loop is CATTGEAEKSTDTQYF. The CDR3 DNA follows: TGTGCCACCACCGGAGAGGCGGAAAAAAGCACAGATACGCAGTATTTT.

This clonotype was found once. The V call is TRBV6-2 or TRBV6-3, the J call TRBJ2-1; 13 bases line up with TRBD2. V was clipped by 6 bases and J by 7 bases; unmatched bases: 3. Germline lookup yields CDR1 MNHEY and CDR2 SVGEGT. This CDR3 is 14 amino acids long. This CDR3 is CASRGTSGDNEQFF. CDR3 coding DNA: TGTGCCAGCAGGGGGACTAGCGGGGATAATGAGCAGTTCTTC.

The rearrangement joins TRBV5-1 to TRBJ2-3, with 7 bases aligning to TRBD1. V was pared by 3 bases and J by 6 bases, with 4 bases of the junction left unmatched. The CDR3 spans 13 residues. Looked up from germline, CDR1 is SGHRS and CDR2 is YFSETQ. The CDR3 nucleotides are TGCGCCAGCAGCTCCAACAGGGGCGATACGCAGTATTTT. Its protein product is CASSSNRGDTQYF.

The chain uses TRBV6-5 and TRBJ2-5, with D possibly TRBD1 on 5 matching bases. CDR1 is MNHEY, CDR2 SVGAGI, per germline. The CDR3 covers 15 residues. V was trimmed by 0 bases and J by 4 bases, leaving 12 bases between them. CDR3 DNA sequence: TGTGCCAGCAGTTACTCGAGTAGCAGGGCAGAGACCCAGTACTTC. It codes for CASSYSSSRAETQYF.

J is TRBJ2-4 and V is TRBV10-2; the match to TRBD1 covers 11 bases. The closer fit of TRBJ2-7 to the DNA end suggests the J call may be wrong. This CDR3 spans 15 amino acids. Germline CDR1 and CDR2: WSHSY and SAAADI. CDR3 DNA: TGCGCCAGCAGTGGGCGGGACAGGGGGTTTTGCGAGCAGTACTTC. As protein: CASSGRDRGFCEQYF.

This chain connects TRBV7-2 to TRBJ1-4; D is undetermined. The V gene lost 1 base and the J gene lost 6 bases, with 9 bases spanning the gap. The CDR3 consists of 14 residues. Germline V gene lookup returns CDR1 SGHTA and CDR2 FQGNSA. CDR3 amino acids: CASSLGSAYEKLFF. CDR3 nucleotides: TGTGCCAGCAGCTTAGGCAGTGCCTATGAAAAACTGTTTTTT.

V and J are TRBV29-1 and TRBJ2-1, with unresolved D. Germline loops: CDR1 SQVTM, CDR2 ANQGSEA. V lost 4 bases, J lost 3 bases, and 10 bases lay in between. This CDR3 region has 13 residues. The CDR3 region has the DNA TGCAGCGTTGTTTCCTCGGTCTACAATGAGCAGTTCTTC. As protein: CSVVSSVYNEQFF.

The chain uses TRBV14 and TRBJ2-1, with D maybe TRBD2 (5 bases). Trimming stripped 3 bases from V and 6 bases from J, with 21 bases between. Germline V gene data show CDR1 as SGHDN and CDR2 as FVKESK. This CDR3 region has 17 residues. The CDR3 DNA reads as TGTGCCAGCAGCCACTCCCCCCTAGCCGCCAGGTTCAATGAGCAGTTCTTC. It translates to CASSHSPLAARFNEQFF. The full variable domain, in which reference TRBV14 and TRBJ2-1 provide the parts outside the CDR3, is EAGVTQFPSHSVIEKGQTVTLRCDPISGHDNLYWYRRVMGKEIKFLLHFVKESKQDESGMPNNRFLAERTGGTYSTLKVQPAELEDSGVYFCASSHSPLAARFNEQFFGPGTRLTVL.

The CDR3 loop reads CAISDGGSEAFF. CDR3 sequence (DNA): TGTGCCATCAGTGATGGAGGGTCTGAAGCTTTCTTT. The chain carries TRBV10-3 and TRBJ1-1; no firm D call. In germline, CDR1 is ENHRY, CDR2 SYGVKD. V was pared by 3 bases and J by 6 bases, with 8 bases between. The CDR3 has 12 residues.

This clonotype was detected a few times. The chain is built from TRBV24-1 and TRBJ2-6, with TRBD1 as a possible D gene (5 bases). CDR1 KGHDR and CDR2 SFDVKD come from the germline V gene. V was cut by 5 bases and J by 8 bases, with 9 bases left in between. There are 13 residues in the CDR3. The CDR3 region has the DNA TGTGCCACCAGTGCTCAGGGAACCAACGTCCTGACTTTC. Its protein product is CATSAQGTNVLTF.

The rearrangement joins TRBV9 to TRBJ1-5, with 7 positions matching TRBD1. Trimming cost V 3 bases and J 3 bases; bases outside gene matches: 6. The CDR3 consists of 15 residues. Germline assignment: CDR1 SGDLS and CDR2 YYNGEE. The CDR3 loop is CASSEGGGPNQPQHF. In DNA form, the CDR3 reads TGTGCCAGCAGCGAAGGAGGGGGCCCCAATCAGCCCCAGCATTTT.

This sequence joins TRBV21-1 and TRBJ2-1. TRBV21-1 is flagged as a pseudogene. The CDR3 has 14 amino acids. The CDR3 region has the DNA TGTGCCAGCCAACACCAACGGCGGTACAATGAGCAGTTCTTC. As protein: CASQHQRRYNEQFF.